The 30 T cell receptor beta chains below come from one sample, sequenced in a study. TCRdb recomputed calls from the RT-PCR reads with MiXCR, one row per CDR3 protein. The repertoire consists of about 680,000 distinct CDR3 sequences, with 14% occurring once and the leading ten covering 3.6%. The sample was memory CD4+ T cells from blood. All receptors come from a female donor in good health, serving as a healthy control.

CDR3 nucleotides: TGTGCCAGCTCGGAGACTAGCGGAGAAGAGACCCAGCATTTT. Amino acids: CASSETSGEETQHF. J is TRBJ1-5 and V is TRBV10-3; unclear D gene. Trimming removed 10 bases at V and 11 bases at J, with 24 bases between. The CDR3 runs to 14 residues. Germline V gene sequence: CDR1 ENHRY, CDR2 SYGVKD.

The rearrangement links TRBV6-5 to TRBJ2-7, with 7 bases fitting TRBD1. Germline loops: CDR1 MNHEY, CDR2 SVGAGI. V trimming: 5 bases; J trimming: 2 bases; junction bases outside the gene matches: 12. This CDR3 has 16 amino acids. CDR3 protein: CASSRRSSGGPYEQYF. In DNA form, the CDR3 reads TGTGCCAGCAGTCGTCGTAGTTCAGGGGGTCCCTACGAGCAGTACTTC.

This clonotype was seen a few times. This rearrangement joins TRBV20-1 to TRBJ1-1; D uncertain. CDR3 length: 12 amino acids. V was trimmed by 0 bases and J by 4 bases, leaving 6 bases between them. Germline-derived CDR1 and CDR2 are DFQATT and SNEGSKA (reference sequence). The CDR3: CSAREGATEAFF. CDR3 nucleotide sequence: TGCAGTGCTAGAGAGGGCGCCACTGAAGCTTTCTTT.

This clonotype was seen only a few times. This sequence joins TRBV3-1 and TRBJ2-3, with unresolved D. V lost 1 base to trimming and J lost 0 bases, with 14 bases between them. The CDR3 is 17 amino acids. From germline, CDR1 is LGHDT and CDR2 YNNKEL (reference sequence). The CDR3 DNA reads as TGTGCCAGCAGCCAAGTGTCCGTATTCACTAGCACAGATACGCAGTATTTT. Translated: CASSQVSVFTSTDTQYF.

This clonotype was detected only a few times. The rearrangement uses TRBV20-1 and TRBJ1-5; maybe TRBD1 (5 bases). V lost 5 bases to trimming and J lost 7 bases, with 15 bases between them. The V gene's germline CDR1 is DFQATT and CDR2 SNEGSKA (reference sequence). CDR3 length: 13 residues. CDR3 sequence (DNA): TGCAGTGCTCCCCGACAGACGGACCAGCCCCAGCATTTT. Its translation: CSAPRQTDQPQHF.

The chain carries TRBV20-1 and TRBJ1-5, with 10 bases fitting TRBD1. The CDR3 contains 14 residues. The V gene end was trimmed by 3 bases and the J gene end by 5 bases; junction bases not matched to a gene: 4. In germline, CDR1 is DFQATT, CDR2 SNEGSKA (reference sequence). The CDR3 reads CSASTGQGYQPQHF. The CDR3 coding sequence is TGCAGTGCTAGTACGGGACAGGGGTATCAGCCCCAGCATTTT.

The table lists this clonotype with a few counts. The chain couples TRBV7-2 to TRBJ2-1, with a possible D match to TRBD2 (6 bases). The CDR3 covers 14 residues. The V gene lost 8 bases and the J gene lost 8 bases, with 19 bases spanning the gap. The V gene's germline CDR1 is SGHTA and CDR2 FQGNSA. This CDR3 reads CASGRDGGAHEQFF. CDR3 nucleotides: TGTGCCAGCGGCCGGGACGGAGGGGCCCATGAGCAGTTCTTC.

As DNA, the CDR3 is TGTGCCAGCAGCTTGTTTGGTGCCGCCTACGAGCAGTACTTC. Residues: CASSLFGAAYEQYF. V is TRBV5-4 and J is TRBJ2-7; no clear D. CDR3 size: 14 residues. The V end lost 1 base, the J end lost 2 bases, and 10 bases lay between the germline ends. In germline, CDR1 is SGHNT, CDR2 YYREEE (reference sequence).

V is TRBV7-9 and J is TRBJ2-7; D gene ambiguous. V lost 1 base and J lost 5, with 9 bases in between. Germline loops: CDR1 SEHNR, CDR2 FQNEAQ (reference sequence). This CDR3 has 13 residues. The CDR3 reads CASSLDRLDEQYF. Here the CDR3 DNA reads TGTGCCAGCAGCTTAGATAGGCTCGACGAGCAGTACTTC.

In this sample, this clonotype turned up once. V gene TRBV6-1 combines with J gene TRBJ2-7; 9 bases align to TRBD2. From germline, CDR1 is MNHNS and CDR2 SASEGT. V lost 0 bases and J lost 3; bases outside the gene matches: 6. This CDR3 spans 16 amino acids. This CDR3 reads CASSEALSSGSYEQYF. DNA of the CDR3: TGTGCCAGCAGTGAAGCTTTGAGTAGCGGGAGCTACGAGCAGTACTTC.

This clonotype occurred a few times. This chain joins TRBV20-1 and TRBJ1-2, with D possibly matching TRBD1 (5 bases). The ends were cut back, 3 bases at V and 4 bases at J, with 12 bases in the middle. The CDR3 has 13 residues. Per the germline V gene, CDR1 is DFQATT and CDR2 is SNEGSKA (reference sequence). The CDR3 bases are TGCAGTGCTAGTGGGGACGTTCGCTATGGCTACACCTTC. Amino acids: CSASGDVRYGYTF.

At least ten counts were recorded for this clonotype. V and J are TRBV5-1 and TRBJ2-2; D possibly corresponds to TRBD2 (5 bases). V lost 4 bases and J lost 6, with 16 bases in between. Germline CDR1 reads SGHRS; CDR2 reads YFSETQ. There are 15 residues in the CDR3. CDR3 sequence reads: CASSPTVGKAGELFF. CDR3 coding DNA: TGCGCCAGCAGCCCAACCGTCGGGAAGGCCGGGGAGCTGTTTTTT.

In its sample, this clonotype was seen a few times. The chain combines TRBV5-5 with TRBJ2-5; D remains unclear. This CDR3 is 15 amino acids long. Germline loops: CDR1 SGHKS, CDR2 YYEKEE (reference sequence). Trimming pared 2 bases from V and 3 bases from J, leaving 14 bases between. CDR3 in DNA: TGTGCCAGCAGCTTTTTTCTCCGGAGCGAAGAGACCCAGTACTTC. Its translation: CASSFFLRSEETQYF. Using reference TRBV5-5 and TRBJ2-5 for the parts outside the CDR3, the full variable domain is DAGVTQSPTHLIKTRGQQVTLRCSPISGHKSVSWYQQVLGQGPQFIFQYYEKEERGRGNFPDRFSARQFPNYSSELNVNALLLGDSALYLCASSFFLRSEETQYFGPGTRLLVL.

There are many counts of this clonotype. Mismatch with germline at one junction end may stem from a read error. The chain employs TRBV6-2 or TRBV6-3 and TRBJ2-5, with D perhaps matching TRBD1 or TRBD2 (5 bases each). The CDR3 spans 11 residues. Germline V lookup: CDR1 MNHEY, CDR2 SVGEGT. The CDR3 loop is CASSLERGVSF. The CDR3 bases are TGTGCCAGCAGCCTCGAGAGGGGAGTGTCCTTC.

This clonotype came up many times. This chain uses TRBV5-1 with TRBJ2-7; 10 positions match TRBD2. Looked up from germline, CDR1 is SGHRS and CDR2 is YFSETQ. With 5 bases clipped from V and 5 bases from J, the junction kept 10 bases outside the gene matches. The CDR3 length is 15 residues. DNA for the CDR3: TGCGCCAGCAGTCTACAACTAGCGGGACAGGACGAGCAGTACTTC. It specifies CASSLQLAGQDEQYF.

This clonotype was detected only a few times. This chain links TRBV19 with TRBJ1-2, with TRBD1 identical over 10 bases. Germline-derived CDR1 and CDR2 are LNHDA and SQIVND (reference sequence). The CDR3 covers 15 residues. J was trimmed by 4 bases and V by 6 bases; bases with no gene match: 8. In DNA, the CDR3 is TGTGCCAGTAGCCGAGACCGGGACAGGGGCTATGGCTACACCTTC. Its translation: CASSRDRDRGYGYTF.

The gene calls are TRBV18 and TRBJ1-5; 8 bases are a match to TRBD1. The trim removed 1 base at V and 7 bases at J, leaving 6 bases unmatched. The CDR3 is 15 amino acids. The germline CDR1 and CDR2 sequences are KGHSH and LQKENI. The DNA for the CDR3 is TGTGCCAGCTCACCACAAGACAGGGGACAACAGCCCCAGCATTTT. Its translation is CASSPQDRGQQPQHF. The whole variable domain, remainder taken from reference TRBV18 and TRBJ1-5, is NAGVMQNPRHLVRRRGQEARLRCSPMKGHSHVYWYRQLPEEGLKFMVYLQKENIIDESGMPKERFSAEFPKEGPSILRIQQVVRGDSAAYFCASSPQDRGQQPQHFGDGTRLSIL.

The chain recombines TRBV3-1 with TRBJ1-5; a possible D gene is TRBD1 (5 bases). CDR3 size: 17 residues. Germline V gene lookup returns CDR1 LGHDT and CDR2 YNNKEL (reference sequence). V lost 0 bases and J 3 bases, leaving 15 bases between the germline ends. In DNA form, the CDR3 reads TGTGCCAGCAGCCAAGATAATCAATTGGACATCAATCAGCCCCAGCATTTT. Encoded protein: CASSQDNQLDINQPQHF.

The V call is TRBV25-1, the J call TRBJ2-1; 11 nucleotides line up with TRBD2. This CDR3 region has 20 residues. The V gene's germline CDR1 is MGHDK and CDR2 SYGVNS. Trimming at V came to 1 base and at J to 1 base, leaving 12 bases not matched to a gene. The CDR3 bases are TGTGCCAGCAGTGAATCGGCCCCATCTAGCGGGGGGTTATCCTACAATGAGCAGTTCTTC. Its protein product is CASSESAPSSGGLSYNEQFF.

The table lists this clonotype with a few counts. The V gene is TRBV18, the J gene TRBJ2-7; 7 bases match TRBD2. CDR3 length: 16 amino acids. V was clipped by 0 bases and J by 5 bases; unmatched bases: 10. CDR1 and CDR2 (germline): KGHSH, LQKENI. CDR3 bases: TGTGCCAGCTCACCACCGGGTGGCGGGAGAGGTGACGAGCAGTACTTC. Encoded protein: CASSPPGGGRGDEQYF.

The chain couples TRBV20-1 to TRBJ2-5, with D uncertain. Trimming removed 4 bases from V and 5 bases from J, with 17 bases in between. The CDR3 runs to 14 residues. Germline V lookup: CDR1 DFQATT, CDR2 SNEGSKA (reference sequence). DNA for the CDR3: TGCAGTGCTATTCGCACCTTCGCACTGGAGACCCAGTACTTC. Amino acids: CSAIRTFALETQYF.

The chain recombines TRBV7-9 with TRBJ2-3; maybe TRBD1 (5 bases). The V gene lost 5 bases and the J gene lost 5 bases, with 17 bases spanning the gap. The CDR3 is 15 amino acids. Germline V gene data show CDR1 as SEHNR and CDR2 as FQNEAQ (reference sequence). The CDR3 nucleotides read TGTGCCAGCAGCGCTGGGGCGGACCTGAGAGATACGCAGTATTTT. It codes for CASSAGADLRDTQYF.

This clonotype appeared many times. The chain uses TRBV29-1 and TRBJ1-1; D is unclear. Germline lookup yields CDR1 SQVTM and CDR2 ANQGSEA. Trimming removed 5 bases at V and 0 bases at J, with 7 bases between. The CDR3 loop spans 12 amino acids. The CDR3 coding sequence is TGCAGCGTTATGGAGTTGAACACTGAAGCTTTCTTT. It codes for CSVMELNTEAFF.

This clonotype turned up a few times. The chain couples TRBV27 to TRBJ2-1, with D tentatively TRBD2 (7 bases). Trimming took off 8 bases at V and 6 bases at J, with 20 bases between the two ends. This CDR3 has 15 amino acids. CDR1 and CDR2 (germline): MNHEY, SMNVEV (reference sequence). The CDR3 nucleotides read TGTGCCAGCCGAAGGAACGGGGGGCTTGGCAATGAGCAGTTCTTC. Translating it yields CASRRNGGLGNEQFF.

The J gene is TRBJ2-1, the V gene TRBV12-3 or TRBV12-4; 9 bases are shared with TRBD1. This CDR3 comprises 14 residues. Trimming removed 9 bases from V and 6 bases from J; junction bases left unmatched: 9. CDR3 sequence: CASLAGTGSNEQFF. DNA of the CDR3: TGTGCCAGTCTTGCCGGGACAGGGTCCAATGAGCAGTTCTTC.

This clonotype was seen a handful of times. This chain links TRBV20-1 with TRBJ1-1; D call uncertain. Per the germline V gene, CDR1 is DFQATT and CDR2 is SNEGSKA (reference sequence). The CDR3 totals 15 residues. Trimming removed 0 bases from V and 7 bases from J, with 18 bases in between. CDR3 sequence reads: CSARDSRAVWLEAFF. CDR3 DNA sequence: TGCAGTGCTAGAGATAGCCGGGCAGTATGGCTTGAAGCTTTCTTT.

There are many counts of this clonotype. The chain links TRBV29-1 to TRBJ2-7; 9 positions match TRBD1. This CDR3 has 15 amino acids. Trimming at V came to 7 bases and at J to 2 bases, leaving 12 bases not matched to a gene. CDR1 and CDR2 from the germline V gene are SQVTM and ANQGSEA. The CDR3 sequence is CSASGTGYSTYEQYF. In DNA form, the CDR3 reads TGCAGCGCCTCCGGGACAGGGTATAGCACCTACGAGCAGTACTTC.

The table lists this clonotype with a few counts. The genes are TRBV5-1 and TRBJ1-2; no definite D call. V lost 3 bases, J lost 3 bases, and 12 bases lay in between. Germline lookup yields CDR1 SGHRS and CDR2 YFSETQ. The CDR3 is 14 amino acids. The CDR3 DNA is TGCGCCAGCAGCTCGGATTACAGAGACTATGGCTACACCTTC. This translates into CASSSDYRDYGYTF.

Many counts were recorded for this clonotype. The chain couples TRBV25-1 to TRBJ1-4; D is ambiguous. V lost 5 bases and J 2 bases, leaving 12 bases between the germline ends. This CDR3 spans 15 amino acids. Germline CDR1 and CDR2: MGHDK and SYGVNS. CDR3 amino acids: CASSTRGGTNEKLFF. CDR3 nucleotide sequence: TGTGCCAGCAGTACGCGTGGAGGTACTAATGAAAAACTGTTTTTT.

This clonotype was observed at least ten times. The chain is built from TRBV6-5 and TRBJ2-6; D uncertain. V lost 7 bases and J 0 bases, leaving 7 bases between the germline ends. This CDR3 is 14 amino acids long. From germline, CDR1 is MNHEY and CDR2 SVGAGI. The CDR3 region is CASTPLSGANVLTF. CDR3 sequence (DNA): TGTGCCAGCACCCCTCTCTCTGGGGCCAACGTCCTGACTTTC.